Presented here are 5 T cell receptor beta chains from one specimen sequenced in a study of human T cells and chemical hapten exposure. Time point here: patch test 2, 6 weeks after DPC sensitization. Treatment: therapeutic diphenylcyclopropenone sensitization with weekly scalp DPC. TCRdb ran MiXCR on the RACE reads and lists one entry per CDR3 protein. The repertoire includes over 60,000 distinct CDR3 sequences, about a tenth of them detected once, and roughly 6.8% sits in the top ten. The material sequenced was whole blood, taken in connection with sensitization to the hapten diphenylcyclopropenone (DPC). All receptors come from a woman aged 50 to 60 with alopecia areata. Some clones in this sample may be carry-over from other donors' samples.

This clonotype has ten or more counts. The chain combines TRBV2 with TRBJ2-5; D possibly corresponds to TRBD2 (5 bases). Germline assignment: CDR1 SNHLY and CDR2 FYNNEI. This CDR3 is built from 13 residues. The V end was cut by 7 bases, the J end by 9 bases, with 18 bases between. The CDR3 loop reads CASKRSESGAQYF. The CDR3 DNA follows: TGTGCCAGCAAGCGGTCGGAGTCGGGTGCCCAGTACTTC.

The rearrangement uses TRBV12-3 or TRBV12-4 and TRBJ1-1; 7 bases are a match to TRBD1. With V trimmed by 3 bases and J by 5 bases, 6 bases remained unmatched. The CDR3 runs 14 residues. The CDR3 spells CASSLGDSQTEAFF. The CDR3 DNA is TGTGCCAGCAGTTTGGGGGACAGCCAAACTGAAGCTTTCTTT.

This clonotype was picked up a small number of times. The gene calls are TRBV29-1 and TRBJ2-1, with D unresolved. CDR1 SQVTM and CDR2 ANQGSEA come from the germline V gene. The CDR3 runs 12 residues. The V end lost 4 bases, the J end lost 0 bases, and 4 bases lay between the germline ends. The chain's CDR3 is CSVASSYNEQFF. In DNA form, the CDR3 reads TGCAGCGTTGCAAGCTCCTACAATGAGCAGTTCTTC.

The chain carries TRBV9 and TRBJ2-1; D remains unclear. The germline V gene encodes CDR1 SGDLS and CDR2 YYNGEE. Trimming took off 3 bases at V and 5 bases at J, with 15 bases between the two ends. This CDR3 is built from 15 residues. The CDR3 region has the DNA TGTGCCAGCAGCGAACCTGCTGGTGGTAACAATGAGCAGTTCTTC. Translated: CASSEPAGGNNEQFF. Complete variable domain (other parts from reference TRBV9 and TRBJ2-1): DSGVTQTPKHLITATGQRVTLRCSPRSGDLSVYWYQQSLDQGLQFLIQYYNGEERAKGNILERFSAQQFPDLHSELNLSSLELGDSALYFCASSEPAGGNNEQFFGPGTRLTVL.

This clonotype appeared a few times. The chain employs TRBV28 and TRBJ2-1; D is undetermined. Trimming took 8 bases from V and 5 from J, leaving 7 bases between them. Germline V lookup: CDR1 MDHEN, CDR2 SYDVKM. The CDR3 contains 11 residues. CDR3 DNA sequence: TGTGCCAGCGGGCGACACAATGAGCAGTTCTTC. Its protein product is CASGRHNEQFF.